This is a list of T cell receptor beta chains from one sample in a study of breast tumors, draining lymph nodes, adjacent tissues. TCRdb fed the multiplex PCR reads into MiXCR, producing one record per CDR3 protein. This repertoire shows 6,000 or so distinct CDR3 sequences, roughly two fifths found once; its top ten account for 35% to 45%. The sequencing sample was made of tumor-adjacent breast tissue. All receptors come from a female donor with breast cancer. Some clones in this sample may be carry-over from other donors' samples. Both conserved end residues are part of each CDR3. A D gene is named only where the DNA matches it firmly. For some rows the clone size is stated as once, few or many, or as a class when expanded; others skip it.

- | - | TRBJ1-1 | TRBV3-1 | CASSQDLVGGPEAFF | TGTGCCAGCAGCCAAGATCTTGTCGGGGGTCCTGAAGCTTTCTTT
- | - | TRBJ2-3 | TRBV6-1 | CASSEMGRIADTQYF | TGTGCCAGCAGTGAAATGGGACGGATAGCGGATACGCAGTATTTT
- | - | TRBJ2-5 | TRBV7-9 | CASSGWGRETQYF | TGTGCCAGCAGCGGTTGGGGTCGGGAGACCCAGTACTTC
- | medium-sized | TRBJ2-3 | TRBV7-8 | CASSRAGSGDTQYF | TGTGCCAGCAGCCGGGCGGGATCGGGAGATACGCAGTATTTT
TRBD2 | - | TRBJ2-1 | TRBV7-9 | CASSPGLAAYNEQFF | TGTGCCAGCAGCCCAGGACTAGCGGCATACAATGAGCAGTTCTTC
- | - | TRBJ2-7 | TRBV7-8 | CASSPGTSYEQYF | TGTGCCAGCAGCCCAGGAACCTCCTACGAGCAGTACTTC
- | many | TRBJ1-2 | TRBV27 | CASSLVGRGGYTF | TGTGCCAGCAGTTTGGTGGGAAGGGGGGGCTACACCTTC
- | - | TRBJ2-5 | TRBV20-1 | CSARGPGQETQYF | TGCAGTGCTAGAGGTCCAGGCCAAGAGACCCAGTACTTC
- | medium-sized | TRBJ1-2 | TRBV7-2 | CASSFSWEVYGYTF | TGTGCCAGCAGCTTCTCCTGGGAGGTATATGGCTACACCTTC
- | many | TRBJ2-1 | TRBV3-2 | CASSGTGSYNEQFF | TGTGCCAGCAGTGGGACAGGCTCCTACAATGAGCAGTTCTTC
- | - | TRBJ2-7 | TRBV6-5 | CASSYAWGADEQYF | TGTGCCAGCAGTTACGCATGGGGGGCAGACGAGCAGTACTTC
TRBD1 | medium-sized | TRBJ1-2 | TRBV2 | CASSADRDYGYTF | TGTGCCAGCAGTGCGGACAGGGACTATGGCTACACCTTC
- | many | TRBJ2-7 | TRBV11-3 | CASSLRGEGRSYEQYF | TGTGCCAGCAGCCTAAGGGGGGAGGGCCGTTCCTACGAGCAGTACTTC